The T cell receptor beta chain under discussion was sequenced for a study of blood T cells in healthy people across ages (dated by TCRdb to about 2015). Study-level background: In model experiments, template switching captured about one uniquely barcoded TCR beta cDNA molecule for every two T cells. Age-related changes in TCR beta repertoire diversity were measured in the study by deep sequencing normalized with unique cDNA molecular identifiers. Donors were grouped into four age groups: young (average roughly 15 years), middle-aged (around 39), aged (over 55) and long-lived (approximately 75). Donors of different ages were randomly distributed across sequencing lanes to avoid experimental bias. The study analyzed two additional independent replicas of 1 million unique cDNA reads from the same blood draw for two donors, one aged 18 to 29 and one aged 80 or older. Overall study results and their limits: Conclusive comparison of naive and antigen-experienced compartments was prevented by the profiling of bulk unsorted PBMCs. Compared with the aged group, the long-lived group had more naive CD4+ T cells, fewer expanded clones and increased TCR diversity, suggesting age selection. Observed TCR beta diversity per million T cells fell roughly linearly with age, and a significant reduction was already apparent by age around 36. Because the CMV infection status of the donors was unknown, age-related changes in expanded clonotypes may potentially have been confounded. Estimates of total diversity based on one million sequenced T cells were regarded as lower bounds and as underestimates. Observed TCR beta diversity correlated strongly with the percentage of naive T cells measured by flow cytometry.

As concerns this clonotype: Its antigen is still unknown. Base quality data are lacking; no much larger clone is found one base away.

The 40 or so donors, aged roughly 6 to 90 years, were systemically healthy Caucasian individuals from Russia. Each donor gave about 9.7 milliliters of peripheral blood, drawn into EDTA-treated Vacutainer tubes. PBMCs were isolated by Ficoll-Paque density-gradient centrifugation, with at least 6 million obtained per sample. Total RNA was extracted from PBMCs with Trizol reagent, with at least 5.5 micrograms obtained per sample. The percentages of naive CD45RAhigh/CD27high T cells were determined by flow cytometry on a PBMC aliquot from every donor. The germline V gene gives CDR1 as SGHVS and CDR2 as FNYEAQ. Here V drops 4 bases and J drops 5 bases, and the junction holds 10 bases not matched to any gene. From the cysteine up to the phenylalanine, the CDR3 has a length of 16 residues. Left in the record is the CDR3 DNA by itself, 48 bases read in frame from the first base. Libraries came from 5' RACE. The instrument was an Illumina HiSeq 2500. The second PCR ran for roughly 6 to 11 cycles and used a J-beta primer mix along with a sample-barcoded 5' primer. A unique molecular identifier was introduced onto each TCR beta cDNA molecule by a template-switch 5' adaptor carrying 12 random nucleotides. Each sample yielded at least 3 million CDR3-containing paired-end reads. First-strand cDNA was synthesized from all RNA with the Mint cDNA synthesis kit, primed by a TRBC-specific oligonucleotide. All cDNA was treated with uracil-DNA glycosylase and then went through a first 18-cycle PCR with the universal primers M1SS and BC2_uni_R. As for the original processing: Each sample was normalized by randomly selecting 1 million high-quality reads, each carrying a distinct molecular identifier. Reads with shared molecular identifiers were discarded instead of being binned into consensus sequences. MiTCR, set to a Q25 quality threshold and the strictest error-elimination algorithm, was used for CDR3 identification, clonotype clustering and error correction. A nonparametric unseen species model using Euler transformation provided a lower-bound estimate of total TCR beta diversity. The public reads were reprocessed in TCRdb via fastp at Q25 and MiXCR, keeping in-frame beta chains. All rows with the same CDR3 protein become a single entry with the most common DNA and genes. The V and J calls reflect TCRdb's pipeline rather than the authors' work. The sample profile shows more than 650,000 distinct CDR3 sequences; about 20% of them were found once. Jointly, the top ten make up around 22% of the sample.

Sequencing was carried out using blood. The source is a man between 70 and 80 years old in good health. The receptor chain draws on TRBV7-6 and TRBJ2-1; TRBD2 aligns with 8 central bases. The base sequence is TGTGCCAGCAGCTACAGTACGGGGGGGCTGAACAATGAGCAGTTCTTC. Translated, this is CASSYSTGGLNNEQFF. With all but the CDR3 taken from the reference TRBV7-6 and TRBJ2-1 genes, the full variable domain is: GAGVSQSPRYKVTKRGQDVALRCDPISGHVSLYWYRQALGQGPEFLTYFNYEAQQDKSGLPNDRFSAERPEGSISTLTIQRTEQRDSAMYRCASSYSTGGLNNEQFFGPGTRLTVL.